The sequence of this T cell receptor beta chain was determined in a study of blood T cell repertoires in COVID-19. Germline loops: CDR1 MNHEY, CDR2 SVGAGI. Deletions cut 0 bases from V and 2 bases from J, with 7 bases between. The CDR3 totals 14 residues. In the original analysis: Amplification of reference gene primers was used by the study to estimate nucleated cell counts. TCRdb's copy holds only in-frame clones and misses some; the assay was immunoSEQ multiplex PCR. D and trimming come from the DNA, and the V and J calls and clone size come from that table. The table has a few hundred thousand clones, just over 90% seen once; the top ten hold about 0.78%. Living in under 30 US areas, the participants were between about 18 and 90 years of age. This clone was recorded only once. The identical CDR3 is also encoded by other nucleotide sequences in the sample.

J is TRBJ1-2 and V is TRBV6-5; D possibly corresponds to TRBD1 (5 bases). Source material: PBMCs or T cells enriched from blood (not recorded which). The receptor comes from a woman in her 40s who had been exposed to COVID-19. The CDR3 DNA reads TGTGCCAGCAGTTACTCACAGGCGAACTATGGCTACACCTTC. Translating gives CASSYSQANYGYTF.